These 9 T cell receptor beta chains were all obtained from the same sample, sequenced in a study of a mutant IDH1 vaccine in newly diagnosed glioma. Antigen specificity for these receptors is unknown. This table comes from immunoSEQ multiplex PCR, and its TCRdb copy is limited to in-frame clones, with some not included. Of roughly 26,000 clones detected, 70% to 90% appear once; the ten largest clones hold 30% to 35%. Stated time point: week 35, safety follow-up. A single vaccine dose contained 300 ug of mutant IDH1 20-mer peptide, and topical imiquimod was used with it. This specimen was PBMCs, taken from a glioma patient whose treatment included an IDH1 peptide vaccine. The receptor set was obtained from a man aged 25-45 years with glioma.

This clone appeared a single time. This chain links TRBV7-7 with TRBJ2-5; D possibly matches TRBD1 or TRBD2 (5 bases each). V was cut by 0 bases and J by 2 bases, with 10 bases left in between. This CDR3 region has 15 residues. The germline gives CDR1 SSHAT, CDR2 FNYEAQ (reference sequence). The CDR3 protein is CASSLAGTEQETQYF. In DNA form, the CDR3 reads TGTGCCAGCAGCTTAGCGGGGACCGAGCAAGAGACCCAGTACTTC.

The chain combines TRBV5-8 with TRBJ1-1, with D tentatively TRBD1 (5 bases). Germline values: CDR1 SGHTS, CDR2 YDEGEE. The CDR3 extends over 13 amino acids. V gave up 10 bases and J gave up 0 bases, with 13 bases separating them. The CDR3, as DNA: TGTGCCGTTCGGGGCCGCATGAACACTGAAGCTTTCTTT. As protein: CAVRGRMNTEAFF.

The CDR3 DNA sequence: TGTGCCAGCAGCCCGACAGGGAAGGGTAAAGAGACCCAGTACTTC. It translates to CASSPTGKGKETQYF. The chain joins TRBV14 to TRBJ2-5; 7 bases match TRBD1. In germline, CDR1 is SGHDN, CDR2 FVKESK. This CDR3 comprises 15 residues. J was trimmed by 3 bases and V by 4 bases; bases with no gene match: 8.

The rearrangement joins TRBV11-1 to TRBJ2-1; TRBD1 is a possible D gene (6 bases). The CDR3 runs 15 residues. CDR1 and CDR2 (germline): SGHAT, FQDESV (reference sequence). Trimming removed 1 base at V and 2 bases at J, with 9 bases between. The CDR3 nucleotides are TGTGCCAGCAGCTTAGGGGACAAAGCCTACAATGAGCAGTTCTTC. As protein: CASSLGDKAYNEQFF. Complete variable domain (other parts from reference TRBV11-1 and TRBJ2-1): EAEVAQSPRYKITEKSQAVAFWCDPISGHATLYWYRQILGQGPELLVQFQDESVVDDSQLPKDRFSAERLKGVDSTLKIQPAELGDSAMYLCASSLGDKAYNEQFFGPGTRLTVL.

The chain carries TRBV7-2 and TRBJ2-1; 8 positions match TRBD1. CDR1 and CDR2 (germline): SGHTA, FQGNSA. The V segment lost 5 bases and the J segment 4 bases; nucleotides outside the gene matches: 4. The length of the CDR3 is 14 residues. CDR3 bases: TGTGCCAGCAGCCCCGGACAGGGATACAATGAGCAGTTCTTC. Its protein is CASSPGQGYNEQFF. The full variable domain, completed using reference TRBV7-2 and TRBJ2-1, is GAGVSQSPSNKVTEKGKDVELRCDPISGHTALYWYRQSLGQGLEFLIYFQGNSAPDKSGLPSDRFSAERTGGSVSTLTIQRTQQEDSAVYLCASSPGQGYNEQFFGPGTRLTVL.

V gene TRBV30 combines with J gene TRBJ1-1; D is possibly TRBD1 (5 bases). From germline, CDR1 is GTSNPN and CDR2 SVGIG (reference sequence). Deletions cut 1 base from V and 1 base from J, with 7 bases between. The CDR3 runs to 13 residues. The chain's CDR3 is CAWSEGRNTEAFF. CDR3 nucleotide sequence: TGTGCCTGGAGTGAGGGGAGGAACACTGAAGCTTTCTTT. The entire variable domain, with the rest obtained from reference TRBV30 and TRBJ1-1, is as follows: SQTIHQWPATLVQPVGSPLSLECTVEGTSNPNLYWYRQAAGRGLQLLFYSVGIGQISSEVPQNLSASRPQDRQFILSSKKLLLSDSGFYLCAWSEGRNTEAFFGQGTRLTVV.

The rearrangement links TRBV10-3 to TRBJ2-1; D is possibly TRBD2 (5 bases). Trimming removed 2 bases at V and 7 bases at J, with 21 bases between. The CDR3 sequence is 17 residues long. The germline V gene encodes CDR1 ENHRY and CDR2 SYGVKD. The CDR3 sequence is CAISEEGSSLSANEQFF. The DNA of the CDR3 is TGTGCCATCAGTGAGGAGGGTAGTTCCCTATCGGCAAATGAGCAGTTCTTC.

The chain employs TRBV2 and TRBJ1-2; 9 bases agree with TRBD1. V lost 5 bases, J lost 4 bases, and 11 bases stayed unmatched. CDR1 is SNHLY, CDR2 FYNNEI, per germline. There are 16 residues in the CDR3. The chain's CDR3 is CASSRSGTGNTYGYTF. The CDR3 coding sequence is TGTGCCAGCAGTAGGTCCGGGACAGGGAATACCTATGGCTACACCTTC.

This clone was observed a single time. This sequence joins TRBV13 and TRBJ2-3, with TRBD2 identical over 10 bases. The junction had 8 bases not matched to a gene; V was cut back by 0 bases and J by 8 bases. The germline V gene encodes CDR1 PRHDT and CDR2 FYEKMQ (reference sequence). This CDR3 has 16 residues. The CDR3 spells CASSLGLAGTGGTQYF. CDR3 DNA sequence: TGTGCCAGCAGCTTAGGACTAGCGGGAACCGGTGGTACGCAGTATTTT.